The sequence of this TCR beta chain was determined in a study of T cells in tumors after PD-1 blockade. Study at large: Patients had no prior checkpoint blockade, systemic immunosuppressants, or anti-cancer therapy within 4 weeks. Patients received pembrolizumab 200 mg every 3 weeks or cemiplimab 350 mg every 2 weeks.

TCRdb's table, derived via immunoSEQ multiplex PCR, lists solely in-frame clones and lacks some. The data hold several thousand clones, with roughly 80% observed a single time. V was pared by 2 bases and J by 3 bases, with 18 bases between. CDR1 and CDR2 from the germline V gene are MDHEN and SYDVKM. The CDR3 runs 17 residues. The chain links TRBV28 to TRBJ2-3; D gene unclear. This specimen was PBMCs, taken after anti-PD-1 therapy. This sequence was found in a human donor with advanced basal cell or squamous cell carcinoma (not recorded which). CDR3 region: CASSLVVRRRLTDTQYF. As DNA, the CDR3 is TGTGCCAGCAGTTTAGTGGTGCGACGCAGGCTAACAGATACGCAGTATTTT. Looking up the rest from reference TRBV28 and TRBJ2-3 gives the full variable domain: DVKVTQSSRYLVKRTGEKVFLECVQDMDHENMFWYRQDPGLGLRLIYFSYDVKMKEKGDIPEGYSVSREKKERFSLILESASTNQTSMYLCASSLVVRRRLTDTQYFGPGTRLTVL.